This TCR beta chain was observed in a study of tumor-infiltrating lymphocytes in glioblastoma multiforme listed by TCRdb under 2017. Background on the whole study: The study tested whether intratumoral genomic heterogeneity fosters TIL diversity by jointly investigating somatic mutations, TIL diversity and immune response activity.

A modified ARM-PCR protocol with multiple V-beta primers and a C-beta primer was used to build TCRB libraries from RNA via three nested multiplex PCR rounds. ProtoScript II Reverse Transcriptase and a C-beta primer were used to synthesize TCRB-specific cDNA from 0.5 ug total RNA. No unique molecular identifiers were described for the TCRB libraries. In the third PCR, barcodes and adapters were added over about 25 cycles with Deep VentR (exo-) polymerase, after which 250-500 bp bands were gel purified. TCRB libraries were sequenced on an Illumina HiSeq 2500 with 250 bp paired-end reads. In the original analysis: Trimmomatic was used to clean reads, FLASH to merge reads, MiGEC to assign V, D and J segments, and VDJtools to perform the analysis. Repertoire diversity was quantified with the Shannon-Wiener diversity index calculated using VDJtools. The raw public reads went through TCRdb reprocessing: fastp at Q25, MiXCR clone calling, in-frame beta chains kept. Identical CDR3 proteins give one entry, which carries the most common genes and DNA. The V and J calls and clone size come from TCRdb's table, not from the authors' own analysis. Here the sample has about 10,000 distinct CDR3 sequences; 66% occur a single time. The ten largest account for roughly 30% of the sample.

The AllPrep DNA/RNA mini kit was used to purify genomic DNA and total RNA simultaneously from each of the 10 or so tumor samples. Every RNA sample had an RNA integrity number above 6.5 and an OD 260/280 ratio above 1.9. To note about this clonotype: Its antigen is not yet known. One base away there is no much larger clone; base qualities are not given.

What the work shows at the level of the full study, not this receptor alone: Generalizability was limited because only one glioblastoma patient was included in the TCR and somatic mutation analysis. Clone frequencies may be distorted by RNA-based TCR sequencing because unequal numbers of TCR transcripts are carried by T cells. T cells were not sorted into functional subsets, and such sorting was noted by the authors as a future improvement.

The CDR3 sequence holds 14 residues, the cysteine and phenylalanine included. Only the CDR3 part of the read is kept: 42 bases, read in frame from the first base. Germline trimming: 6 bases from V, 6 bases from J; junction bases outside gene matches: 10. According to the germline V gene, CDR1 reads SQVTM and CDR2 reads ANQGSEA. Material for sequencing was brain tumor tissue. The receptor comes from a male donor with glioblastoma. The chain is assembled from TRBV29-1 and TRBJ2-3; 9 bases in between match TRBD1. The DNA reads TGCAGCGTACGGGACAGGGCAGGAGTGGATACGCAGTATTTT. This gives the protein CSVRDRAGVDTQYF.